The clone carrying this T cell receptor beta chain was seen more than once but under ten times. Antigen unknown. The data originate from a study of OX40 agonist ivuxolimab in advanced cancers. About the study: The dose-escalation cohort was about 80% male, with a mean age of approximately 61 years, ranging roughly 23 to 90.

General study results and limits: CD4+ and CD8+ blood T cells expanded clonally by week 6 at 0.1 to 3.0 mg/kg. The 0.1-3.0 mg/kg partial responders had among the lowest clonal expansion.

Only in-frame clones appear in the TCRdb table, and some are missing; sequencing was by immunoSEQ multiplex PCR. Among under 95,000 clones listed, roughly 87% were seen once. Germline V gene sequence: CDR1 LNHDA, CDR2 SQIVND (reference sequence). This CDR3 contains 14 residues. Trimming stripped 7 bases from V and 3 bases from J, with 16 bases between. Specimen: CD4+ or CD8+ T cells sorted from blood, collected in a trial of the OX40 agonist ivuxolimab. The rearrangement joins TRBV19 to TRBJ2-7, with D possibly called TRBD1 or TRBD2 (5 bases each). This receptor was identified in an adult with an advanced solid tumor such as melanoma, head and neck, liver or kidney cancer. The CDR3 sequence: CASKGQGDGYEQYF. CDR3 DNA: TGTGCCAGTAAAGGGCAGGGAGACGGCTACGAGCAGTACTTC.